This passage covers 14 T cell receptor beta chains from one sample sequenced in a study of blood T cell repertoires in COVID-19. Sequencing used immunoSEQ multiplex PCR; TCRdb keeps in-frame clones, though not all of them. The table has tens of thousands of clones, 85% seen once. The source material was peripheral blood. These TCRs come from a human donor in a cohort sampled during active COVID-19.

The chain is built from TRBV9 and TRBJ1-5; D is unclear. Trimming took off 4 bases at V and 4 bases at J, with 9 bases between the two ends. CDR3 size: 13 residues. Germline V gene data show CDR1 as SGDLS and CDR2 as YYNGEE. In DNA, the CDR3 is TGTGCCAGCAGCCCGCACGGTAATCAGCCCCAGCATTTT. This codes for CASSPHGNQPQHF.

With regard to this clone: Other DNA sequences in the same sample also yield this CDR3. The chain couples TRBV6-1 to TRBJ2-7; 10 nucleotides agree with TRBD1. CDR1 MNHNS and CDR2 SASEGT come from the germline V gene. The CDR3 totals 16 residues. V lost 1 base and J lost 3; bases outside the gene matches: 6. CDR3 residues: CASSEVPGQGFYEQYF. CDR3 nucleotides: TGTGCCAGCAGTGAAGTACCGGGACAGGGGTTCTACGAGCAGTACTTC.

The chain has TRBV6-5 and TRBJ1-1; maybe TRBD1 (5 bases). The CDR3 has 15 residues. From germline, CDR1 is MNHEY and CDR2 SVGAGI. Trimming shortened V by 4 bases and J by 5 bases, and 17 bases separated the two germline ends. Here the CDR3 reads CASSWETGRGTEAFF. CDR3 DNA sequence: TGTGCCAGCAGTTGGGAGACCGGCCGGGGGACTGAAGCTTTCTTT.

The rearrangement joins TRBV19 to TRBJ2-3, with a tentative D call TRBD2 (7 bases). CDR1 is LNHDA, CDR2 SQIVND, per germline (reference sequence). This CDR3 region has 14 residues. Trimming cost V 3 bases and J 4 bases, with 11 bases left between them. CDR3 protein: CASSMTGGPDTQYF. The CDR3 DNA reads TGTGCCAGTAGTATGACCGGGGGGCCAGATACGCAGTATTTT.

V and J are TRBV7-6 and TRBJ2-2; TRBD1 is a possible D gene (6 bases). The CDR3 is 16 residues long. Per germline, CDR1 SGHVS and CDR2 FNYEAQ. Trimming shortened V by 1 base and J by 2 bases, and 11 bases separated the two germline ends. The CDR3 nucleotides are TGTGCCAGCAGCTTAGAACAGGGTGCAAACACCGGGGAGCTGTTTTTT. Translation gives CASSLEQGANTGELFF.

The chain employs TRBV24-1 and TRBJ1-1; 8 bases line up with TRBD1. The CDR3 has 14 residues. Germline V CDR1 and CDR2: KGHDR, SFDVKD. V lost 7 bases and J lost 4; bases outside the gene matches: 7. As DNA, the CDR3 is TGTGCCACCAGGGAAACAGGGGGAGGCACTGAAGCTTTCTTT. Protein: CATRETGGGTEAFF.

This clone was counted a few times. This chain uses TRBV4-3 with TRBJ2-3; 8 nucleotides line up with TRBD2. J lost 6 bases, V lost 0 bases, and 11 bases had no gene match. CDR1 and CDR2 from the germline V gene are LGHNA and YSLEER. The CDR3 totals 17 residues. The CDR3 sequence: CASSQDHRSGGADTQYF. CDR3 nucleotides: TGCGCCAGCAGCCAAGATCACAGGAGCGGGGGCGCGGATACGCAGTATTTT.

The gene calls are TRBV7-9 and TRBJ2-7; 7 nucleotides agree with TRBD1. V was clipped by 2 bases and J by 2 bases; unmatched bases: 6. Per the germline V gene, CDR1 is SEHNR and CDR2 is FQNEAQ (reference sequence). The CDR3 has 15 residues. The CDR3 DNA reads TGTGCCAGCAGCTTAAGGGGGCGAACACCCTACGAGCAGTACTTC. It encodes CASSLRGRTPYEQYF.

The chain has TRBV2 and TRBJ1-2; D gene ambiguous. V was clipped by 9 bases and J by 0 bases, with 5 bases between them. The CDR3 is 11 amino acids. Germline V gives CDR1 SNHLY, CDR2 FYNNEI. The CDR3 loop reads CASYSNYGYTF. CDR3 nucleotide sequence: TGTGCCAGTTATTCTAACTATGGCTACACCTTC.

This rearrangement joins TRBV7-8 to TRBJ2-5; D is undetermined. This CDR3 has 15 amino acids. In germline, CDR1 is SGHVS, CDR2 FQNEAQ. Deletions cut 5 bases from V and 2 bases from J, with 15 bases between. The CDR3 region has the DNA TGTGCCAGCAGCCTCCCTCGGGTACCTCAAGAGACCCAGTACTTC. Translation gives CASSLPRVPQETQYF.

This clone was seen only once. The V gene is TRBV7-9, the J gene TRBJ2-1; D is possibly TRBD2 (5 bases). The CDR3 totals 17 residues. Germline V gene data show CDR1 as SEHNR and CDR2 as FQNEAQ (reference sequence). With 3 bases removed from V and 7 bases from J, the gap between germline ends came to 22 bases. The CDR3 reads CASSLSTRLLGQNEQFF. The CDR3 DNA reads TGTGCCAGCAGCTTGTCCACCCGACTACTAGGTCAGAATGAGCAGTTCTTC. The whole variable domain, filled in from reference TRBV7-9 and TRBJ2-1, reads DTGVSQNPRHKITKRGQNVTFRCDPISEHNRLYWYRQTLGQGPEFLTYFQNEAQLEKSRLLSDRFSAERPKGSFSTLEIQRTEQGDSAMYLCASSLSTRLLGQNEQFFGPGTRLTVL.

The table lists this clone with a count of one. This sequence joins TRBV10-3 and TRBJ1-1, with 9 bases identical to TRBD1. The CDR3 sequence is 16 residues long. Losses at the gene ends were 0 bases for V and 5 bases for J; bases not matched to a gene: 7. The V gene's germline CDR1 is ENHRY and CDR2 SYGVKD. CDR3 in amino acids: CAISESAGQGRTEAFF. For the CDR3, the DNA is TGTGCCATCAGTGAGTCGGCCGGACAGGGGAGAACTGAAGCTTTCTTT.

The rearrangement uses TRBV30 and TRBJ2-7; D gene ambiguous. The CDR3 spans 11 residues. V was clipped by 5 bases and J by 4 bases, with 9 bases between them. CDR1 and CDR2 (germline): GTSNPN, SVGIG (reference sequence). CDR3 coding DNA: TGTGCCTGGGCGCGGAGTTACGAGCAGTACTTC. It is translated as CAWARSYEQYF.

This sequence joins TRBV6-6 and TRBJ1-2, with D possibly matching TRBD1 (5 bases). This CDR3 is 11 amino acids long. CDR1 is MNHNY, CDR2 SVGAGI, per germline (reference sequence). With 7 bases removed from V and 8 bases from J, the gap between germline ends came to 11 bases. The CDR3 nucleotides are TGTGCCAGCACCTCAGGGTTCGGCTACACCTTC. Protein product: CASTSGFGYTF.